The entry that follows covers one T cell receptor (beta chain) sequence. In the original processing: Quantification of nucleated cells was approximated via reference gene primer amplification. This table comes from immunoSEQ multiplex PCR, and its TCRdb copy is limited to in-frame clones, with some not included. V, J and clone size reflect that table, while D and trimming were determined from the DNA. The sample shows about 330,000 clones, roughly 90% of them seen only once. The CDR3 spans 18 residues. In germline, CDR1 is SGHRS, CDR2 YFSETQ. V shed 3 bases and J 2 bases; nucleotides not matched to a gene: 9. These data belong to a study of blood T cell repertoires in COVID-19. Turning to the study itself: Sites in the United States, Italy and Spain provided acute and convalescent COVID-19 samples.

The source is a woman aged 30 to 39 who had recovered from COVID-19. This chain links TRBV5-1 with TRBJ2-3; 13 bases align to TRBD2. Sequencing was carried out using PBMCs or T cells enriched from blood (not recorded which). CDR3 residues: CASSSGLAGTDITDTQYF. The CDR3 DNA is TGCGCCAGCAGCTCGGGACTAGCGGGGACTGATATCACAGATACGCAGTATTTT.